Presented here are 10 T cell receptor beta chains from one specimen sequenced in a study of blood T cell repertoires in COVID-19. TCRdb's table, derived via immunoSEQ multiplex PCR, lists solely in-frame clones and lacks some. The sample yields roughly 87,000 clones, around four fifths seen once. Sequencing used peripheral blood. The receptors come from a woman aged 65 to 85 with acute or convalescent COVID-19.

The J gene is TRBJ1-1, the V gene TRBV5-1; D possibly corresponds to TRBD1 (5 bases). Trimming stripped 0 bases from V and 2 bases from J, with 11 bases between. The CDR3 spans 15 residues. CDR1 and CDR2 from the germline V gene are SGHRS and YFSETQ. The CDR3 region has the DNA TGCGCCAGCAGCTTGGCTGCAGGGATTAACACTGAAGCTTTCTTT. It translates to CASSLAAGINTEAFF.

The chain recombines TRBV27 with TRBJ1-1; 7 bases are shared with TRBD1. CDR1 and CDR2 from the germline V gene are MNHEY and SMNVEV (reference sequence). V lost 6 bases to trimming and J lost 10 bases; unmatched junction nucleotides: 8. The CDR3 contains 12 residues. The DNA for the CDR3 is TGTGCCAGCAGATCGGACAGGCGGGTAGCTTTCTTT. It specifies CASRSDRRVAFF.

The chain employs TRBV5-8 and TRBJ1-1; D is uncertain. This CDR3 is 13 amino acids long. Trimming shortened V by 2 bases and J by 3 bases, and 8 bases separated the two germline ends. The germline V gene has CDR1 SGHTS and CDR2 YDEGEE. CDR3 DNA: TGTGCCAGCAGCTTACCCGGAGACACTGAAGCTTTCTTT. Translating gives CASSLPGDTEAFF.

For the CDR3, the DNA is TGTGCCAGCAGCTTACGTTCTCCAGATACGCAGTATTTT. Its translation: CASSLRSPDTQYF. The chain has TRBV7-3 and TRBJ2-3; no definite D call. CDR1 is SGHTA and CDR2 is FQGTGA in the germline V gene. This CDR3 is built from 13 residues. V was clipped by 2 bases and J by 4 bases, with 7 bases between them.

CDR3 protein: CASSPLTASGAGELFF. DNA of the CDR3: TGTGCCAGCAGTCCCTTAACGGCTAGCGGGGCCGGGGAGCTGTTTTTT. The chain has TRBV2 and TRBJ2-2, with TRBD2 identical over 9 bases. V lost 5 bases to trimming and J lost 6 bases; unmatched junction nucleotides: 10. The CDR3 covers 16 residues. The germline gives CDR1 SNHLY, CDR2 FYNNEI. Variable domain in full (rest from reference TRBV2 and TRBJ2-2): EPEVTQTPSHQVTQMGQEVILRCVPISNHLYFYWYRQILGQKVEFLVSFYNNEISEKSEIFDDQFSVERPDGSNFTLKIRSTKLEDSAMYFCASSPLTASGAGELFFGEGSRLTVL.

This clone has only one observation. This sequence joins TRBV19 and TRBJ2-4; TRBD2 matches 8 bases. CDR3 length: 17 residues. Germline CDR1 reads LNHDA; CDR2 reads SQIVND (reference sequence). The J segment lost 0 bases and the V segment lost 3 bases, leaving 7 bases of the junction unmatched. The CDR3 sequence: CASSMAPSGPAKNIQYF. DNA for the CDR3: TGTGCCAGTAGTATGGCCCCTAGCGGGCCAGCCAAAAACATTCAGTACTTC.

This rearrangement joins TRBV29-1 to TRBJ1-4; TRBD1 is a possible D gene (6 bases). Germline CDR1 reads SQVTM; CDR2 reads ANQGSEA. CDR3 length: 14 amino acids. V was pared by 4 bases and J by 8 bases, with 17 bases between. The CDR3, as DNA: TGCAGCGTTGTGGCGGGAGGGGGGACCGAAAAACTGTTTTTT. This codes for CSVVAGGGTEKLFF.

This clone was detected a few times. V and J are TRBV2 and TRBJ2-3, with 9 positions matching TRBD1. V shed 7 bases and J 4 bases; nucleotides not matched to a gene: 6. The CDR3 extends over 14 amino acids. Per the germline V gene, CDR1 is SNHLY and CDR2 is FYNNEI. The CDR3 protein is CASKGQGHSDTQYF. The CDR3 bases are TGTGCCAGCAAGGGACAGGGTCATTCAGATACGCAGTATTTT.

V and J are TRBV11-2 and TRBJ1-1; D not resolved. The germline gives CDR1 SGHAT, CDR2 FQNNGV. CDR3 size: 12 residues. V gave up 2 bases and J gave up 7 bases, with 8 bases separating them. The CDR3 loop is CASSLTQLEAFF. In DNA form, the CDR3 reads TGTGCCAGCAGCTTAACACAGCTTGAAGCTTTCTTT.

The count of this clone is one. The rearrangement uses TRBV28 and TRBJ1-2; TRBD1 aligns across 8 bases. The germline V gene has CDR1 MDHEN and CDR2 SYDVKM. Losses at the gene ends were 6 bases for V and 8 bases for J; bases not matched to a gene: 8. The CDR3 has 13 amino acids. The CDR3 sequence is CASSPGQGRGYTF. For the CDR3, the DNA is TGTGCCAGCAGCCCCGGACAGGGAAGGGGCTACACCTTC.